A single sample is the source of the 13 T cell receptor beta chains below, sequenced in a study of T cells in Graves' hyperthyroidism and ophthalmopathy. TCR beta CDR3 region amplification was performed from RNA transcripts. The HTBI set primed first-round TCR CDR3 RT-PCR. TCRdb analysed the multiplex PCR reads with MiXCR anew, one entry per CDR3 protein. The table records approximately 490,000 distinct CDR3 sequences, approximately 23% of them present only once. The sample comprised blood. These receptors all stem from a woman aged 70 to 79 with Graves' ophthalmopathy.

The chain uses TRBV19 and TRBJ1-5, with D unclear. CDR3 length: 16 amino acids. The V gene's germline CDR1 is LNHDA and CDR2 SQIVND (reference sequence). V was clipped by 6 bases and J by 0 bases, with 15 bases between them. The CDR3 DNA follows: TGTGCCAGTAGCGACCGACACATCGGTAGCAATCAGCCCCAGCATTTT. Translation: CASSDRHIGSNQPQHF.

This clonotype was seen ten or more times. The CDR3 bases are TGTGCCATCAGTGAGTCGAGGACAGGGGGCCATGGCTACACCTTC. Residues: CAISESRTGGHGYTF. The V call is TRBV10-3, the J call TRBJ1-2; the match to TRBD1 covers 11 bases. Germline-derived CDR1 and CDR2 are ENHRY and SYGVKD. The junction had 3 bases not matched to a gene; V was cut back by 0 bases and J by 6 bases. The CDR3 length is 15 residues.

The chain employs TRBV30 and TRBJ1-1, with TRBD1 matching over 10 bases. The V segment lost 1 base and the J segment 0 bases; nucleotides outside the gene matches: 5. The germline gives CDR1 GTSNPN, CDR2 SVGIG (reference sequence). The CDR3 spans 16 residues. The CDR3 DNA is TGTGCCTGGAGTGAGGACAGGGGGATCATGAACACTGAAGCTTTCTTT. This codes for CAWSEDRGIMNTEAFF.

This rearrangement joins TRBV20-1 to TRBJ2-1; 7 bases agree with TRBD2. CDR1 and CDR2 (germline): DFQATT, SNEGSKA (reference sequence). The CDR3 extends over 17 amino acids. V was clipped by 0 bases and J by 1 base; unmatched bases: 9. The CDR3 reads CSARDSLSGFSYNEQFF. The CDR3 coding sequence is TGCAGTGCTAGAGATTCTCTTAGCGGGTTTTCCTACAATGAGCAGTTCTTC.

The V gene is TRBV6-9, the J gene TRBJ1-2; D gene unclear. V lost 3 bases to trimming and J lost 4 bases, with 15 bases between them. This CDR3 region has 15 residues. The germline CDR1 and CDR2 sequences are MNHGY and SVAAGI. The CDR3 region is CASSYYGSSFYGYTF. CDR3 DNA: TGTGCCAGCAGTTACTACGGCTCCTCCTTCTATGGCTACACCTTC.

With respect to this clonotype: An end of the junction differs from the germline gene, which may be a read error. This chain connects TRBV20-1 to TRBJ2-3, with D possibly TRBD2 on 5 matching bases. Germline V gives CDR1 DFQATT, CDR2 SNEGSKA (reference sequence). The length of the CDR3 is 14 residues. CDR3 nucleotides: TGCAGTGCTTGTGTGAGGGAGTGCACAGATACGCAGAATTTT. The encoded protein is CSACVRECTDTQNF.

The CDR3: CASLGTGNNEKLFF. The CDR3 nucleotides read TGTGCCAGCCTCGGGACCGGAAATAATGAAAAACTGTTTTTT. This chain links TRBV2 with TRBJ1-4, with D perhaps matching TRBD1 (5 bases). V was cut by 8 bases and J by 4 bases, with 14 bases left in between. CDR1 and CDR2 from the germline V gene are SNHLY and FYNNEI. The CDR3 spans 14 residues.

In its sample, this clonotype was seen many times. The rearrangement joins TRBV5-1 to TRBJ2-7, with 7 bases that match TRBD2. Per germline, CDR1 SGHRS and CDR2 YFSETQ. With V trimmed by 0 bases and J by 3 bases, 6 bases remained unmatched. The CDR3 runs to 15 residues. The CDR3 DNA reads as TGCGCCAGCAGCTTGGCGGCGGGAGAATTCTACGAGCAGTACTTC. Translating gives CASSLAAGEFYEQYF.

This clonotype has just a few counts. One end of the junction fails to match germline, which may point to a read error. This sequence joins TRBV7-4 and TRBJ2-7; maybe TRBD1 (6 bases). Germline-derived CDR1 and CDR2 are SGHVT and SQSDAQ. The CDR3 covers 14 residues. This chain's CDR3 is CAGSLYQGSHEQYF. The CDR3 DNA follows: TGTGCCGGCAGCTTATATCAGGGGAGCCACGAGCAGTACTTC.

This clonotype was detected ten times or more. This chain connects TRBV28 to TRBJ2-7; tentative D call: TRBD2 (6 bases). V gave up 6 bases and J gave up 2 bases, with 17 bases separating them. From germline, CDR1 is MDHEN and CDR2 SYDVKM. This CDR3 comprises 15 residues. DNA for the CDR3: TGTGCCAGCAGCTCCTCACGGGAGTTACCCTACGAGCAGTACTTC. It is translated as CASSSSRELPYEQYF.

The J gene is TRBJ2-1, the V gene TRBV19; 10 nucleotides line up with TRBD2. Looked up from germline, CDR1 is LNHDA and CDR2 is SQIVND (reference sequence). The CDR3 extends over 16 amino acids. The J segment lost 6 bases and the V segment lost 4 bases, leaving 9 bases of the junction unmatched. The CDR3 coding sequence is TGTGCCAGTAGTAGCCTCTCTAGCGGGAGAGGCAATGAGCAGTTCTTC. Amino acid sequence: CASSSLSSGRGNEQFF.

This clonotype was observed a handful of times. The chain is built from TRBV7-9 and TRBJ2-3, with 10 positions matching TRBD2. This CDR3 contains 15 residues. Germline CDR1 and CDR2: SEHNR and FQNEAQ (reference sequence). J was trimmed by 6 bases and V by 0 bases; bases with no gene match: 3. The CDR3 sequence: CASSLALAGADTQYF. CDR3 in DNA: TGTGCCAGCAGCTTAGCGCTAGCGGGAGCGGATACGCAGTATTTT. The full variable domain, its missing parts supplied by reference TRBV7-9 and TRBJ2-3, is DTGVSQNPRHKITKRGQNVTFRCDPISEHNRLYWYRQTLGQGPEFLTYFQNEAQLEKSRLLSDRFSAERPKGSFSTLEIQRTEQGDSAMYLCASSLALAGADTQYFGPGTRLTVL.

In its sample, this clonotype was seen many times. The V and J genes are TRBV11-2 and TRBJ2-1; D is undetermined. V was clipped by 5 bases and J by 9 bases, with 11 bases between them. In germline, CDR1 is SGHAT, CDR2 FQNNGV. The CDR3 runs to 12 residues. As DNA, the CDR3 is TGTGCCAGCAGCCGAGATGGACCTGAGCAGTTCTTC. Translating it yields CASSRDGPEQFF.